The sequence of this TCR beta chain was determined in a study of vaccination and CD4 T cells after COVID-19. Study overall: Post-COVID sampling occurred a median about 100 days after diagnosis (range 35 to 161). The interval from dose two to post-vaccine sampling had a median of about 66 days, and it ranged from 14 to 241.

Per germline, CDR1 LGHNA and CDR2 YNFKEQ. The CDR3 covers 13 residues. V lost 7 bases to trimming and J lost 4 bases; unmatched junction nucleotides: 3. Indicated treatment: roughly 10-day PBMC culture with coronavirus spike peptide pools or control peptides (ViraFEST assay). This clonotype was counted only a few times. Its antigen is still unknown. The Oncomine TCR Beta short-read assay generated sequence data from the DNA of cultured CD4+ T cells. TCRdb re-called the PCR reads with MiXCR, one entry per CDR3 protein. The sample lists under 25,000 distinct CDR3 sequences; 23% were seen once. The sequence was collected from a human donor with COVID-19. The rearrangement links TRBV4-2 to TRBJ2-2, with 7 bases that match TRBD1. The sample taken for sequencing was cultured CD4+ T cells from blood. The CDR3 spells CASMAGGTGELFF. The CDR3 DNA reads TGTGCCAGCATGGCAGGGGGCACCGGGGAGCTGTTTTTT.